The 31 T cell receptor beta chains below come from one sample, sequenced in a study of PD-1 blockade in classical Hodgkin lymphoma. Measured with immunoSEQ multiplex PCR; TCRdb has only the in-frame clones, and not every one. The repertoire holds around 66,000 clones, with about two thirds as singletons. Every patient had relapsed following autologous stem cell transplantation, and cohorts differed in brentuximab vedotin exposure. This specimen was peripheral blood mononuclear cells (PBMCs), taken before the second cycle of nivolumab. Receptors originate from a human donor with classical Hodgkin lymphoma.

V usage is TRBV5-1 and J usage is TRBJ2-1; D not certain. This CDR3 contains 16 residues. Germline V gene sequence: CDR1 SGHRS, CDR2 YFSETQ. Trimming removed 5 bases from V and 0 bases from J, with 15 bases in between. CDR3 region: CASRLGPSASYNEQFF. CDR3 in DNA: TGCGCCAGCAGACTGGGCCCCTCAGCCTCCTACAATGAGCAGTTCTTC.

The chain is built from TRBV12-5 and TRBJ2-3, with D possibly matching TRBD2 (6 bases). V dropped 2 bases and J dropped 0 bases, with 12 bases sitting between them. CDR3 length equals 16 residues. Germline lookup yields CDR1 LGHNT and CDR2 FRNRAP. The CDR3 is CASGLSAGPSTDTQYF. In DNA, the CDR3 is TGTGCTAGTGGTTTGTCAGCGGGCCCAAGCACAGATACGCAGTATTTT.

The V call is TRBV4-2, the J call TRBJ2-7, with D hard to call. Looked up from germline, CDR1 is LGHNA and CDR2 is YNFKEQ. The length of the CDR3 is 13 residues. V was cut by 4 bases and J by 2 bases, with 9 bases left in between. CDR3 nucleotide sequence: TGTGCCAGCAGCCCGGATCCAGCCTACGAGCAGTACTTC. Protein product: CASSPDPAYEQYF.

This rearrangement joins TRBV6-6 to TRBJ2-4; TRBD1 might be the D (6 bases). This CDR3 has 13 amino acids. The V gene lost 4 bases and the J gene lost 7 bases, with 11 bases spanning the gap. Germline CDR1 reads MNHNY; CDR2 reads SVGAGI (reference sequence). CDR3 nucleotide sequence: TGTGCCAGCAGTTTAGCTAGGGGGAACATTCAGTACTTC. Amino acid sequence: CASSLARGNIQYF.

The rearrangement links TRBV19 to TRBJ2-5, with 14 bases that match TRBD2. This CDR3 is built from 16 residues. The V segment lost 3 bases and the J segment 5 bases; nucleotides outside the gene matches: 5. Germline V gene lookup returns CDR1 LNHDA and CDR2 SQIVND (reference sequence). CDR3 amino acids: CASSIEGLAGDETQYF. The CDR3 coding sequence is TGTGCCAGTAGTATCGAGGGACTAGCGGGAGATGAGACCCAGTACTTC.

The V call is TRBV2, the J call TRBJ1-1; unclear D gene. The CDR3 runs 17 residues. V was trimmed by 6 bases and J by 2 bases, leaving 22 bases between them. Germline-derived CDR1 and CDR2 are SNHLY and FYNNEI. Here the CDR3 DNA reads TGTGCCAGCAGGGGCGCCCTTGGACGGAGCGAAAACACTGAAGCTTTCTTT. Encoded protein: CASRGALGRSENTEAFF. Complete variable domain (other parts from reference TRBV2 and TRBJ1-1): EPEVTQTPSHQVTQMGQEVILRCVPISNHLYFYWYRQILGQKVEFLVSFYNNEISEKSEIFDDQFSVERPDGSNFTLKIRSTKLEDSAMYFCASRGALGRSENTEAFFGQGTRLTVV.

V gene TRBV11-3 combines with J gene TRBJ2-7; the D call may be TRBD1 or TRBD2 (5 bases each). The length of the CDR3 is 13 residues. The V end lost 4 bases, the J end lost 9 bases, and 16 bases lay between the germline ends. Looked up from germline, CDR1 is SGHNT and CDR2 is YENEEA. The CDR3 protein is CASSSEGPWAQYF. CDR3 coding DNA: TGTGCCAGCAGCTCCGAGGGACCTTGGGCGCAGTACTTC.

A few counts support this clone. The genes are TRBV29-1 and TRBJ2-2, with D tentatively TRBD1 or TRBD2 (6 bases each). Trimming took off 3 bases at V and 4 bases at J, with 12 bases between the two ends. The germline CDR1 and CDR2 sequences are SQVTM and ANQGSEA. This CDR3 comprises 14 residues. In DNA form, the CDR3 reads TGCAGCGTTGATGGAGGGGGGCGCACCGGGGAGCTGTTTTTT. Translating gives CSVDGGGRTGELFF.

The chain has TRBV2 and TRBJ2-1; 11 nucleotides match TRBD2. The junction had 1 base not matched to a gene; V was cut back by 1 base and J by 2 bases. The CDR3 runs to 16 residues. Germline V lookup: CDR1 SNHLY, CDR2 FYNNEI. CDR3 sequence reads: CASSEVGLAAYNEQFF. In DNA form, the CDR3 reads TGTGCCAGCAGTGAAGTGGGACTAGCGGCCTACAATGAGCAGTTCTTC.

The J gene is TRBJ1-1, the V gene TRBV5-1; D is unclear. V gave up 0 bases and J gave up 7 bases, with 10 bases separating them. Germline CDR1 and CDR2: SGHRS and YFSETQ. There are 13 residues in the CDR3. In DNA form, the CDR3 reads TGCGCCAGCAGCTTGGGAGCCAGGATTGAAGCTTTCTTT. It encodes CASSLGARIEAFF.

This chain uses TRBV27 with TRBJ2-3; D is uncertain. CDR3 length: 15 amino acids. V dropped 0 bases and J dropped 0 bases, with 7 bases sitting between them. From germline, CDR1 is MNHEY and CDR2 SMNVEV (reference sequence). The CDR3 nucleotides are TGTGCCAGCAGTTTATCGCGTCTTAGCACAGATACGCAGTATTTT. Translating gives CASSLSRLSTDTQYF.

This chain uses TRBV29-1 with TRBJ1-5, with D possibly matching TRBD1 (6 bases). V was pared by 2 bases and J by 1 base, with 9 bases between. The CDR3 is 14 residues long. Germline CDR1 is SQVTM and CDR2 is ANQGSEA. The CDR3 DNA is TGCAGCGTTGAAAGGGGGGTGAGCAATCAGCCCCAGCATTTT. Its protein is CSVERGVSNQPQHF. The variable domain in full, completed from reference TRBV29-1 and TRBJ1-5, reads SAVISQKPSRDICQRGTSLTIQCQVDSQVTMMFWYRQQPGQSLTLIATANQGSEATYESGFVIDKFPISRPNLTFSTLTVSNMSPEDSSIYLCSVERGVSNQPQHFGDGTRLSIL.

This chain connects TRBV28 to TRBJ2-7, with D tentatively TRBD1 or TRBD2 (5 bases each). V gave up 3 bases and J gave up 3 bases, with 6 bases separating them. The CDR3 loop spans 12 amino acids. Germline V gene lookup returns CDR1 MDHEN and CDR2 SYDVKM. Here the CDR3 reads CASSLGVYEQYF. CDR3 nucleotides: TGTGCCAGCAGTTTGGGGGTCTACGAGCAGTACTTC.

This clone was seen at least ten times. The rearrangement uses TRBV27 and TRBJ2-7; a weak D match, TRBD1 (6 bases). Germline CDR1 and CDR2: MNHEY and SMNVEV (reference sequence). This CDR3 has 13 residues. V shed 8 bases and J shed 6 bases, with 17 bases lying between them. CDR3 nucleotide sequence: TGTGCCAGCGGGTACAGGGCTTTGGGCGAGCAGTACTTC. Protein product: CASGYRALGEQYF.

V gene TRBV30 combines with J gene TRBJ2-1, with D unresolved. This CDR3 is built from 14 residues. From germline, CDR1 is GTSNPN and CDR2 SVGIG (reference sequence). The V gene lost 2 bases and the J gene lost 4 bases, with 12 bases spanning the gap. CDR3 sequence reads: CAWSRGAAYNEQFF. For the CDR3, the DNA is TGTGCCTGGAGTCGAGGTGCGGCTTACAATGAGCAGTTCTTC.

This rearrangement joins TRBV28 to TRBJ2-6; TRBD1 or TRBD2 may be the D gene (6 bases each). Germline CDR1 reads MDHEN; CDR2 reads SYDVKM. The V and J ends lost 3 bases and 2 bases respectively, with 8 bases between them. CDR3 length: 15 residues. CDR3 DNA: TGTGCCAGCAGTTTCCGGGGGCCTGGGGCCAACGTCCTGACTTTC. It translates to CASSFRGPGANVLTF.

This clone was counted a few times. V usage is TRBV6-6 and J usage is TRBJ1-5; TRBD1 matches at 7 bases. The junction had 6 bases not matched to a gene; V was cut back by 5 bases and J by 2 bases. CDR1 and CDR2 (germline): MNHNY, SVGAGI (reference sequence). This CDR3 region has 15 residues. The chain's CDR3 is CASSIQGGGNQPQHF. The CDR3 DNA reads as TGTGCCAGCAGTATTCAGGGGGGCGGCAATCAGCCCCAGCATTTT.

The CDR3 region is CASSLIGGDGNTIYF. The CDR3 DNA reads as TGTGCCAGCAGCTTGATAGGGGGTGATGGAAACACCATATATTTT. V usage is TRBV7-6 and J usage is TRBJ1-3; possible D gene TRBD1, 6 bases. V was clipped by 3 bases and J by 3 bases, with 12 bases between them. The CDR3 sequence is 15 residues long. CDR1 is SGHVS, CDR2 FNYEAQ, per germline. Looking up the rest from reference TRBV7-6 and TRBJ1-3 gives the full variable domain: GAGVSQSPRYKVTKRGQDVALRCDPISGHVSLYWYRQALGQGPEFLTYFNYEAQQDKSGLPNDRFSAERPEGSISTLTIQRTEQRDSAMYRCASSLIGGDGNTIYFGEGSWLTVV.

The gene calls are TRBV4-2 and TRBJ2-3, with D possibly being TRBD1 or TRBD2 (5 bases each). The germline V gene encodes CDR1 LGHNA and CDR2 YNFKEQ. The CDR3 length is 17 residues. Trimming shortened V by 0 bases and J by 2 bases, and 15 bases separated the two germline ends. The CDR3 loop reads CASSQEIPSGHTDTQYF. In DNA, the CDR3 is TGTGCCAGCAGCCAAGAAATCCCCAGCGGACACACAGATACGCAGTATTTT.

The chain recombines TRBV2 with TRBJ2-7; tentative D call: TRBD1 (5 bases). The V and J ends lost 3 bases and 0 bases respectively, with 12 bases between them. This CDR3 has 15 residues. Looked up from germline, CDR1 is SNHLY and CDR2 is FYNNEI. Here the CDR3 reads CASSESFQGSYEQYF. DNA of the CDR3: TGTGCCAGCAGTGAGAGCTTTCAGGGCTCCTACGAGCAGTACTTC.

This clone was counted only a few times. This CDR3 reads CSVPLQGFGEQFF. CDR3 DNA: TGCAGCGTCCCTCTACAGGGGTTCGGTGAGCAGTTCTTC. The gene calls are TRBV29-1 and TRBJ2-1, with 7 positions matching TRBD1. CDR3 size: 13 residues. J lost 9 bases, V lost 6 bases, and 11 bases had no gene match. Germline-derived CDR1 and CDR2 are SQVTM and ANQGSEA.

This chain uses TRBV5-1 with TRBJ1-1, with 10 bases aligning to TRBD1. The V gene end was trimmed by 2 bases and the J gene end by 5 bases; junction bases not matched to a gene: 3. The CDR3 is made up of 14 amino acids. From germline, CDR1 is SGHRS and CDR2 YFSETQ. The CDR3: CASSLDRGRTEAFF. The CDR3, as DNA: TGCGCCAGCAGCTTAGACAGGGGGCGAACTGAAGCTTTCTTT.

This clone came up a few times. The chain uses TRBV6-1 and TRBJ2-5, with a tentative D call TRBD1 (6 bases). The V and J ends lost 3 bases and 5 bases respectively, with 13 bases between them. The CDR3 sequence is 14 residues long. Germline V gene data show CDR1 as MNHNS and CDR2 as SASEGT. The CDR3 DNA is TGTGCCAGCAGTGACGTTTGGGGGCGGGAGACCCAGTACTTC. Protein sequence: CASSDVWGRETQYF.

The chain carries TRBV10-1 and TRBJ2-3; D gene uncertain. The CDR3 runs to 13 residues. Trimming shortened V by 3 bases and J by 5 bases, and 9 bases separated the two germline ends. In germline, CDR1 is WNHNN, CDR2 SYGVQD (reference sequence). The CDR3 bases are TGCGCCAGCAGTGACCAAAATGGAGATACGCAGTATTTT. It codes for CASSDQNGDTQYF.

In this sample, this clone turned up a few times. V usage is TRBV28 and J usage is TRBJ2-5; the match to TRBD1 covers 7 bases. This CDR3 is built from 15 residues. Germline V gene sequence: CDR1 MDHEN, CDR2 SYDVKM. The V segment lost 6 bases and the J segment 3 bases; nucleotides outside the gene matches: 10. In nucleotides, the CDR3 is TGTGCCAGCAGCGCGCCAGGGCAGGGGGAAGAGACCCAGTACTTC. Encoded protein: CASSAPGQGEETQYF.

This clone was seen a single time. J is TRBJ2-3 and V is TRBV27; possible D gene TRBD1, 6 bases. Germline lookup yields CDR1 MNHEY and CDR2 SMNVEV (reference sequence). The V gene lost 5 bases and the J gene lost 0 bases, with 15 bases spanning the gap. This CDR3 is 16 amino acids long. Here the CDR3 DNA reads TGTGCCAGCAGTAGGTTGGGGGCCACTAGCACAGATACGCAGTATTTT. Its translation: CASSRLGATSTDTQYF.

The gene calls are TRBV11-2 and TRBJ2-3; maybe TRBD2 (6 bases). The V end lost 1 base, the J end lost 6 bases, and 14 bases lay between the germline ends. Germline V CDR1 and CDR2: SGHAT, FQNNGV. CDR3 length equals 15 residues. CDR3 DNA: TGTGCCAGCAGCTTAGCGGGCGGGGTGAGGGATACGCAGTATTTT. Its protein product is CASSLAGGVRDTQYF.

Concerning this clone: Other DNA sequences in this specimen translate into the identical CDR3. The rearrangement links TRBV19 to TRBJ1-4; no firm D call. CDR3 length: 13 amino acids. The germline gives CDR1 LNHDA, CDR2 SQIVND (reference sequence). V was clipped by 11 bases and J by 2 bases, with 12 bases between them. CDR3 in DNA: TGTGCCTCGACGGAGAGGACTAATGAAAAACTGTTTTTT. Translating gives CASTERTNEKLFF.

This clone was detected only once. V usage is TRBV30 and J usage is TRBJ2-1; D is possibly TRBD1 (6 bases). V dropped 5 bases and J dropped 0 bases, with 17 bases sitting between them. The CDR3 contains 16 residues. Germline V gene sequence: CDR1 GTSNPN, CDR2 SVGIG (reference sequence). CDR3 sequence (DNA): TGTGCCTGGGAACCCTTGGACAGTAGCTCCTACAATGAGCAGTTCTTC. Translated: CAWEPLDSSSYNEQFF.

This clone was picked up a small number of times. The chain is built from TRBV6-6 and TRBJ1-1, with TRBD1 as a possible D gene (6 bases). The V and J ends lost 5 bases and 8 bases respectively, with 15 bases between them. Germline CDR1 is MNHNY and CDR2 is SVGAGI (reference sequence). The CDR3 sequence is 13 residues long. The chain's CDR3 is CASSQYRVTEAFF. CDR3 coding DNA: TGTGCCAGCAGTCAGTACAGGGTTACCGAAGCTTTCTTT.

The V and J genes are TRBV12-5 and TRBJ1-2; possibly TRBD1 for D (5 bases). CDR3 size: 14 residues. V shed 8 bases and J shed 2 bases, with 15 bases lying between them. In germline, CDR1 is LGHNT, CDR2 FRNRAP. This CDR3 reads CASTAGRGNYGYTF. The CDR3 region has the DNA TGTGCTAGTACCGCGGGGAGGGGAAACTATGGCTACACCTTC.